The 23 T cell receptor beta chains presented below share a single source sample, sequenced in a study of shared T cell receptors in the human thymus. Assay used: immunoSEQ multiplex PCR; TCRdb lists only in-frame clones, some missing. The table includes hundreds of thousands of clones, approximately 95% detected once. The sequencing sample was made of thymocytes. All receptors come from a human donor.

The chain couples TRBV27 to TRBJ2-7; 11 bases match TRBD1. The CDR3 contains 14 residues. J gave up 6 bases and V 6 bases, and 7 bases lay outside the gene matches. Per germline, CDR1 MNHEY and CDR2 SMNVEV (reference sequence). Here the CDR3 DNA reads TGTGCCAGCAGCTCCACCGGGACAGGGGGCGAGCAGTACTTC. It yields the protein CASSSTGTGGEQYF.

The chain joins TRBV7-9 to TRBJ2-3, with 11 bases lining up with TRBD2. V gave up 0 bases and J gave up 2 bases; unmatched junction bases: 4. The CDR3 is 17 amino acids. Germline loops: CDR1 SEHNR, CDR2 FQNEAQ (reference sequence). The CDR3 loop reads CASSLALLAGVTDTQYF. Written as DNA, the CDR3 is TGTGCCAGCAGCTTAGCCCTACTAGCGGGGGTCACAGATACGCAGTATTTT.

The CDR3 region is CASSLLANTYNEQFF. In DNA, the CDR3 is TGTGCCAGCAGCTTGTTGGCAAATACGTACAATGAGCAGTTCTTC. V gene TRBV7-3 combines with J gene TRBJ2-1; D gene ambiguous. Trimming removed 3 bases from V and 4 bases from J, with 13 bases in between. CDR3 size: 15 residues. Germline V gives CDR1 SGHTA, CDR2 FQGTGA.

This clone was picked up one time. The rearrangement links TRBV10-3 to TRBJ2-7; 9 bases fit TRBD1. Germline CDR1 and CDR2: ENHRY and SYGVKD. The CDR3 consists of 14 residues. V lost 6 bases to trimming and J lost 7 bases; unmatched junction nucleotides: 10. The CDR3 here is CAIRIGTGWGEQYF. For the CDR3, the DNA is TGTGCCATCAGGATTGGGACAGGGTGGGGAGAGCAGTACTTC.

The chain links TRBV27 to TRBJ2-2; D gene unclear. This CDR3 has 14 amino acids. Germline V lookup: CDR1 MNHEY, CDR2 SMNVEV (reference sequence). Deletions cut 10 bases from V and 7 bases from J, with 19 bases between. Here the CDR3 DNA reads TGTGCCACCAACCATCGGTCTGGGTACGGGGAGCTGTTTTTT. Residues: CATNHRSGYGELFF.

The chain links TRBV5-4 to TRBJ2-1; TRBD1 is a possible D gene (7 bases). The ends were cut back, 3 bases at V and 4 bases at J, with 14 bases in the middle. This CDR3 is built from 15 residues. CDR1 and CDR2 from the germline V gene are SGHNT and YYREEE (reference sequence). The CDR3 reads CASSSGQRAYNEQFF. DNA for the CDR3: TGTGCCAGCAGCTCGGGACAGCGGGCTTACAATGAGCAGTTCTTC.

This chain uses TRBV7-9 with TRBJ2-7; D uncertain. Trimming removed 9 bases at V and 2 bases at J, with 14 bases between. Germline CDR1 SEHNR, CDR2 FQNEAQ (reference sequence). CDR3 length: 13 amino acids. The CDR3 loop reads CARSHLGPYEQYF. In DNA form, the CDR3 reads TGTGCCAGATCACATCTGGGCCCCTACGAGCAGTACTTC.

V and J are TRBV30 and TRBJ2-2, with a weak D call TRBD1 (6 bases). V shed 3 bases and J shed 6 bases, with 14 bases lying between them. CDR1 is GTSNPN, CDR2 SVGIG, per germline (reference sequence). CDR3 length: 14 amino acids. CDR3: CAWSADSWAGELFF. The CDR3 DNA is TGTGCCTGGAGCGCGGACAGCTGGGCCGGGGAGCTGTTTTTT.

V and J are TRBV18 and TRBJ1-2; unclear D gene. This CDR3 region has 14 residues. Germline V gene sequence: CDR1 KGHSH, CDR2 LQKENI. The V end lost 6 bases, the J end lost 0 bases, and 11 bases lay between the germline ends. The CDR3 spells CASSSRESNYGYTF. CDR3 in DNA: TGTGCCAGCTCGTCAAGGGAATCTAACTATGGCTACACCTTC. The entire variable domain, with the rest obtained from reference TRBV18 and TRBJ1-2, is as follows: NAGVMQNPRHLVRRRGQEARLRCSPMKGHSHVYWYRQLPEEGLKFMVYLQKENIIDESGMPKERFSAEFPKEGPSILRIQQVVRGDSAAYFCASSSRESNYGYTFGSGTRLTVV.

The chain recombines TRBV5-5 with TRBJ2-1, with TRBD2 matching 14 bases. The CDR3 is 18 amino acids. Germline loops: CDR1 SGHKS, CDR2 YYEKEE (reference sequence). V dropped 3 bases and J dropped 0; count of bases not matched to a gene: 5. CDR3 sequence: CASSWTSGRQSSYNEQFF. The CDR3 region has the DNA TGTGCCAGCAGCTGGACTAGCGGGAGGCAAAGCTCCTACAATGAGCAGTTCTTC.

The V call is TRBV10-3, the J call TRBJ2-5, with TRBD2 matching 12 bases. The J segment lost 3 bases and the V segment lost 4 bases, leaving 3 bases of the junction unmatched. This CDR3 has 15 residues. Looked up from germline, CDR1 is ENHRY and CDR2 is SYGVKD. The CDR3: CAISAGLAGKETQYF. DNA for the CDR3: TGTGCCATCAGTGCTGGACTAGCGGGGAAAGAGACCCAGTACTTC.

The chain has TRBV7-9 and TRBJ2-1; no definite D call. The germline V and J ends were trimmed by 4 bases and 6 bases, with 16 bases remaining between them. Germline lookup yields CDR1 SEHNR and CDR2 FQNEAQ (reference sequence). There are 15 residues in the CDR3. The DNA of the CDR3 is TGTGCCAGCAGCTCCGGTTTCGTAGTTGGCAATGAGCAGTTCTTC. This sequence encodes CASSSGFVVGNEQFF.

This chain uses TRBV7-9 with TRBJ1-2; maybe TRBD1 (6 bases). Germline loops: CDR1 SEHNR, CDR2 FQNEAQ (reference sequence). The CDR3 spans 17 residues. V lost 5 bases and J 4 bases, leaving 23 bases between the germline ends. CDR3 coding DNA: TGTGCCAGCAGCCCCCAGATAAGGGAGGGGGTTCCCTATGGCTACACCTTC. It is translated as CASSPQIREGVPYGYTF.

The V gene is TRBV7-9, the J gene TRBJ2-3, with 8 positions matching TRBD1. There are 15 residues in the CDR3. V trimming: 8 bases; J trimming: 7 bases; junction bases outside the gene matches: 14. Germline lookup yields CDR1 SEHNR and CDR2 FQNEAQ (reference sequence). The CDR3 protein is CASGSQGTGGNTQYF. The CDR3 DNA reads as TGTGCCAGCGGTAGTCAAGGGACAGGAGGAAATACGCAGTATTTT. Variable domain in full (rest from reference TRBV7-9 and TRBJ2-3): DTGVSQNPRHKITKRGQNVTFRCDPISEHNRLYWYRQTLGQGPEFLTYFQNEAQLEKSRLLSDRFSAERPKGSFSTLEIQRTEQGDSAMYLCASGSQGTGGNTQYFGPGTRLTVL.

This clone was detected once. V is TRBV6-4 and J is TRBJ2-7; D may correspond to TRBD1 or TRBD2 (5 bases each). The germline V and J ends were trimmed by 0 bases and 2 bases, with 14 bases remaining between them. Looked up from germline, CDR1 is MRHNA and CDR2 is SNTAGT. This CDR3 has 16 residues. The CDR3 region has the DNA TGTGCCAGCAGTGACTCGAATCGGGACCGACCCTACGAGCAGTACTTC. It encodes CASSDSNRDRPYEQYF.

V usage is TRBV10-3 and J usage is TRBJ2-1, with TRBD2 matching over 12 bases. Trimming removed 3 bases from V and 4 bases from J; junction bases left unmatched: 4. Per germline, CDR1 ENHRY and CDR2 SYGVKD. The CDR3 has 16 residues. CDR3 loop: CAISDLGLAGYNEQFF. The CDR3, as DNA: TGTGCCATCAGTGACCTTGGACTAGCGGGATACAATGAGCAGTTCTTC.

The J gene is TRBJ1-1, the V gene TRBV5-1; unclear D gene. Trimming removed 4 bases from V and 8 bases from J, with 24 bases in between. CDR3 length: 16 amino acids. The germline CDR1 and CDR2 sequences are SGHRS and YFSETQ. CDR3: CASSLPSTRRPKEAFF. CDR3 bases: TGCGCCAGCAGCCTACCTTCCACTCGAAGACCGAAGGAAGCTTTCTTT. The variable domain in full, completed from reference TRBV5-1 and TRBJ1-1, reads KAGVTQTPRYLIKTRGQQVTLSCSPISGHRSVSWYQQTPGQGLQFLFEYFSETQRNKGNFPGRFSGRQFSNSRSEMNVSTLELGDSALYLCASSLPSTRRPKEAFFGQGTRLTVV.

This clone was detected only once. Written as DNA, the CDR3 is TGTGCCAGTAGTATAAAGCGGGACTCCTACGAGCAGTACTTC. It is translated as CASSIKRDSYEQYF. The chain has TRBV19 and TRBJ2-7; 7 nucleotides align to TRBD2. Trimming removed 2 bases from V and 0 bases from J; junction bases left unmatched: 1. The CDR3 contains 14 residues. CDR1 and CDR2 (germline): LNHDA, SQIVND (reference sequence).

This clone was seen once. The CDR3 DNA reads TGTGCCACCAGCAGAGATCTAGGGTCGTGGCCGGCTTACAATGAGCAGTTCTTC. Amino acid sequence: CATSRDLGSWPAYNEQFF. The chain links TRBV15 to TRBJ2-1, with unresolved D. The CDR3 consists of 18 residues. The germline V gene encodes CDR1 LNHNV and CDR2 YYDKDF (reference sequence). Trimming took 0 bases from V and 4 from J, leaving 19 bases between them.

This clone came up a few times. The gene calls are TRBV4-1 and TRBJ1-1, with TRBD1 as a possible D gene (6 bases). V was pared by 2 bases and J by 4 bases, with 11 bases between. This CDR3 contains 14 residues. Germline assignment: CDR1 MGHRA and CDR2 YSYEKL. CDR3 in DNA: TGCGCCAGCAGCCAAAGGGGGTTGGGCACTGAAGCTTTCTTT. Translating gives CASSQRGLGTEAFF.

The chain uses TRBV9 and TRBJ2-1; 11 bases align to TRBD2. Losses at the gene ends were 2 bases for V and 4 bases for J; bases not matched to a gene: 5. The CDR3 sequence is 16 residues long. CDR1 SGDLS and CDR2 YYNGEE come from the germline V gene. CDR3 DNA sequence: TGTGCCAGCAGCGTGATAACTAGCGGGAGTTACAATGAGCAGTTCTTC. Protein: CASSVITSGSYNEQFF. Drawing the rest from reference TRBV9 and TRBJ2-1, the complete variable domain is DSGVTQTPKHLITATGQRVTLRCSPRSGDLSVYWYQQSLDQGLQFLIQYYNGEERAKGNILERFSAQQFPDLHSELNLSSLELGDSALYFCASSVITSGSYNEQFFGPGTRLTVL.

The chain combines TRBV5-1 with TRBJ2-7, with D tentatively TRBD1 or TRBD2 (5 bases each). Germline CDR1 SGHRS, CDR2 YFSETQ. V lost 2 bases, J lost 5 bases, and 17 bases lay in between. This CDR3 comprises 15 residues. CDR3 protein: CASSFRDRASDEQYF. CDR3 nucleotides: TGCGCCAGCAGCTTCCGGGACCGCGCTTCGGACGAGCAGTACTTC.

The rearrangement uses TRBV19 and TRBJ1-4; D uncertain. The germline V gene has CDR1 LNHDA and CDR2 SQIVND (reference sequence). CDR3 length: 17 amino acids. Between the trimmed V and J ends, which lost 4 bases and 7 bases, there was a span of 22 bases. Here the CDR3 DNA reads TGTGCCAGTAGTACCCTCCGGGAGCCCCCCTATAGTGAAAAACTGTTTTTT. This gives the protein CASSTLREPPYSEKLFF.